This TCR beta chain was documented in a study of T cells after yellow fever vaccination. TCRdb itself ran the 5' RACE reads through MiXCR, one entry per CDR3 protein. The sample has a few hundred thousand distinct CDR3 sequences; around 13% are singletons. Whole-study results and caveats: The secondary response was weaker, and its peak arrived faster, on day 5 versus 15. Once the booster was given, most primary-vaccination clones reappeared, at roughly 96% for CD4 and over 70% for CD8.

The CDR3 contains 17 residues. Per germline, CDR1 LNHNV and CDR2 YYDKDF (reference sequence). With 0 bases clipped from V and 1 base from J, the junction kept 5 bases outside the gene matches. This clonotype was seen a few times. Its target is unknown. The sample was CD4+ T cells sorted from PBMCs, taken 15 days after the yellow fever booster vaccination. This sequence was found in a young man who received the YFV17D yellow fever vaccine. The J gene is TRBJ1-5, the V gene TRBV15; TRBD1 agrees at 8 bases. The CDR3, as DNA: TGTGCCACCAGCAGAGATGACAGGGGATTAAGCAATCAGCCCCAGCATTTT. Translation gives CATSRDDRGLSNQPQHF. The full variable domain, with the rest looked up from reference TRBV15 and TRBJ1-5, is DAMVIQNPRYQVTQFGKPVTLSCSQTLNHNVMYWYQQKSSQAPKLLFHYYDKDFNNEADTPDNFQSRRPNTSFCFLDIRSPGLGDTAMYLCATSRDDRGLSNQPQHFGDGTRLSIL.